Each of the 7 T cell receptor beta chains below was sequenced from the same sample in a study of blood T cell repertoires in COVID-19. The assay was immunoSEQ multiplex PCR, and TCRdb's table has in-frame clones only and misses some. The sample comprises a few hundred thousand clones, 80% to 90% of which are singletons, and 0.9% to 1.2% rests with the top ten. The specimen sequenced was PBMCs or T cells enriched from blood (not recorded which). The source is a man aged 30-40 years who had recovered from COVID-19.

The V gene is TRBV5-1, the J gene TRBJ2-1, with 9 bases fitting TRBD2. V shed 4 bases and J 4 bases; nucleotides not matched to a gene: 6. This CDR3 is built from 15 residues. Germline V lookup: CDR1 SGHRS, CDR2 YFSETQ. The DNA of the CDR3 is TGCGCCAGCAGCCCCCAGCGGGAGGTATACAATGAGCAGTTCTTC. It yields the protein CASSPQREVYNEQFF.

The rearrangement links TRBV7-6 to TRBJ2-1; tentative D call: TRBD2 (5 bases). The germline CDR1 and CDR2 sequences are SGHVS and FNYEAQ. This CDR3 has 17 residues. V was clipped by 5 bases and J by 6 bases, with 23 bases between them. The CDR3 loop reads CASSLSSSGPRPNEQFF. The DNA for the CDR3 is TGTGCCAGCAGCCTGAGCTCGAGCGGACCGAGGCCCAATGAGCAGTTCTTC.

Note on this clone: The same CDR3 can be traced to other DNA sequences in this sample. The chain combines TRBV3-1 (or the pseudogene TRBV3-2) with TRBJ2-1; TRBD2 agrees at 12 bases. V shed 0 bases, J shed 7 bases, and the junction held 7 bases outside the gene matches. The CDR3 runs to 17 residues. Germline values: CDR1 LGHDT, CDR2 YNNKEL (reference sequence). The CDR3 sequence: CASSQDLLAGGRNEQFF. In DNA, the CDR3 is TGTGCCAGCAGCCAAGATCTACTAGCGGGAGGTAGGAATGAGCAGTTCTTC.

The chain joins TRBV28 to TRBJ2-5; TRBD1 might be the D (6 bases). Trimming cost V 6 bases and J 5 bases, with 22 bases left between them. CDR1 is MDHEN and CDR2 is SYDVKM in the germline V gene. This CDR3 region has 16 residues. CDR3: CASSPKHRARRETQYF. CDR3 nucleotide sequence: TGTGCCAGCAGCCCTAAACACAGGGCGCGTAGGGAGACCCAGTACTTC.

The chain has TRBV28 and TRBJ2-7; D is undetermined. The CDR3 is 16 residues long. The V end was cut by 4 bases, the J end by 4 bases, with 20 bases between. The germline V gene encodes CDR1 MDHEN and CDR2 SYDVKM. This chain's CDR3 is CASSSSSEAALYEQYF. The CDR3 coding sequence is TGTGCCAGCAGTTCCTCTAGTGAGGCCGCGCTTTACGAGCAGTACTTC.

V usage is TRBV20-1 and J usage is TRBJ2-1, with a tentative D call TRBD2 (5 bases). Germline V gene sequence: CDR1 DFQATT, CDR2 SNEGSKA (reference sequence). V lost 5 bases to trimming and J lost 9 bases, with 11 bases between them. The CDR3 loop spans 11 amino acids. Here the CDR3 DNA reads TGCAGTGCTGGTATAGCGTCTGAGCAGTTCTTC. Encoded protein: CSAGIASEQFF.

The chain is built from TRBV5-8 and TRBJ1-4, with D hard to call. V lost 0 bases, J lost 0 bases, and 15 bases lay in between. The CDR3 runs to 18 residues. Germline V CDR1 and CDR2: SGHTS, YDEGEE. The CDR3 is CASSLVISRFATNEKLFF. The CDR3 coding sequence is TGTGCCAGCAGCTTGGTTATATCTAGGTTTGCAACTAATGAAAAACTGTTTTTT.